The source of this T cell receptor beta chain is a study of T cells in Graves' hyperthyroidism and ophthalmopathy. Study-wide findings and caveats: Onset of ophthalmopathy came a median approximately 6 months after the model predicted it.

This clonotype came up a few times. Its specificity is unknown. Germline CDR1 reads KGHDR; CDR2 reads SFDVKD. CDR3 length: 14 residues. Losses at the gene ends were 4 bases for V and 5 bases for J; bases not matched to a gene: 4. Amplification of TCR beta CDR3 regions was performed using RNA transcripts as template. The HTBI primer set served for first-round RT-PCR of the TCR CDR3. Each CDR3 protein gets one entry after TCRdb re-called the multiplex PCR reads with MiXCR. The data show about 360,000 distinct CDR3 sequences, with around 13% seen just once and less than 10% held by the top ten. Those with hyperthyroidism were 18 to 65 years old, newly diagnosed, and ill for under 2 months.

V gene TRBV24-1 combines with J gene TRBJ2-1, with TRBD1 matching over 7 bases. The TCR sequence derives from a woman between 18 and 29 years old with Graves' hyperthyroidism. Sequenced: blood. The CDR3 bases are TGTGCCACCAGTGACCCCGGGACAGACAATGAGCAGTTCTTC. It encodes CATSDPGTDNEQFF.